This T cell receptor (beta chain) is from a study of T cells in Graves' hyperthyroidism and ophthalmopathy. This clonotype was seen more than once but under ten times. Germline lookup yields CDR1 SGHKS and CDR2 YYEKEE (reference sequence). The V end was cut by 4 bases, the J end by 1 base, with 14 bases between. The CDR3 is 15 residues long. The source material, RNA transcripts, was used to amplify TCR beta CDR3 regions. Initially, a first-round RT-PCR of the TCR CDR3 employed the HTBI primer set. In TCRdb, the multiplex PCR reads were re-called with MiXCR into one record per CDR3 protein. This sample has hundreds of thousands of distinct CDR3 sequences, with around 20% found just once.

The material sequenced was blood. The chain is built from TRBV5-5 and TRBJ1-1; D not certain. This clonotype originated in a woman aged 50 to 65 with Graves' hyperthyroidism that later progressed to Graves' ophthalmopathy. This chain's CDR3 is CASSPVFGTNTEAFF. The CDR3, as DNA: TGTGCCAGCAGCCCTGTTTTTGGCACGAACACTGAAGCTTTCTTT.